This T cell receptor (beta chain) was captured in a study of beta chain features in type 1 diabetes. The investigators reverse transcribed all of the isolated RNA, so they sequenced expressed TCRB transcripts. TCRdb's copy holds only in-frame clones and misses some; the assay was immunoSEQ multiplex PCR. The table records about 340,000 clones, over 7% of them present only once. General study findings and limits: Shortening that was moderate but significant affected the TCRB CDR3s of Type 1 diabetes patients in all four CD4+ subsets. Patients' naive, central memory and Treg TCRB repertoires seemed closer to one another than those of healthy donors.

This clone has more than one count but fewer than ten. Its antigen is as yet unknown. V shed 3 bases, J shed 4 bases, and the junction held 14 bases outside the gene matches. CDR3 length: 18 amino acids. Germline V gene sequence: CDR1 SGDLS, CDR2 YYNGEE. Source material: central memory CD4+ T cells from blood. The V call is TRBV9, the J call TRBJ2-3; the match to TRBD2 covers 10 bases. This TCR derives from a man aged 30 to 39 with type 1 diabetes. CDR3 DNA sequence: TGTGCCAGCAGCGGGACGGGACTAGCGTCCCAAGTTCCAGATACGCAGTATTTT. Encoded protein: CASSGTGLASQVPDTQYF.